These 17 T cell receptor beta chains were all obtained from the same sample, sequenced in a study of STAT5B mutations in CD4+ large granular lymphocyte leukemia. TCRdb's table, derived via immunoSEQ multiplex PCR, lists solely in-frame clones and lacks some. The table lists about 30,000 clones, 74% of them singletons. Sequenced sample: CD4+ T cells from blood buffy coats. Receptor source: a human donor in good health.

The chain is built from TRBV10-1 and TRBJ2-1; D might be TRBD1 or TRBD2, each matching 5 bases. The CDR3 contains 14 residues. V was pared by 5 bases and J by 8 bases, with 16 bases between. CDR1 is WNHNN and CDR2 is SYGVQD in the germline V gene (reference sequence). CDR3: CASSPLRGVDEQFF. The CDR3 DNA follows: TGCGCCAGCAGTCCACTCCGGGGCGTCGATGAGCAGTTCTTC.

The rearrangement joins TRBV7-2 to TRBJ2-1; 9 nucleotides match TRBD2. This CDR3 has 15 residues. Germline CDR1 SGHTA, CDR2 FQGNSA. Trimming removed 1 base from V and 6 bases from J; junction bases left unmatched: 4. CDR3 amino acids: CASSLVSLAGNEQFF. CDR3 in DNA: TGTGCCAGCAGCTTAGTTTCACTAGCGGGCAATGAGCAGTTCTTC.

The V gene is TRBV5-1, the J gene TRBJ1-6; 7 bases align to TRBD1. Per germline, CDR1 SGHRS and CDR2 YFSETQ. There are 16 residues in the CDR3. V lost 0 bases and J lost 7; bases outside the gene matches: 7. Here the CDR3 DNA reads TGCGCCAGCAGCTTGGGGACAGGTTATATGAATTCACCCCTCCACTTT. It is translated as CASSLGTGYMNSPLHF.

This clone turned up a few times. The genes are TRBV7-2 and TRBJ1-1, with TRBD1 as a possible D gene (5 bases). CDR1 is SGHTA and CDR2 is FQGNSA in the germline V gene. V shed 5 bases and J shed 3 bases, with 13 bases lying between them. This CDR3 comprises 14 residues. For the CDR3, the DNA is TGTGCCAGCAGCCGGGTGACAGCGGACACTGAAGCTTTCTTT. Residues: CASSRVTADTEAFF.

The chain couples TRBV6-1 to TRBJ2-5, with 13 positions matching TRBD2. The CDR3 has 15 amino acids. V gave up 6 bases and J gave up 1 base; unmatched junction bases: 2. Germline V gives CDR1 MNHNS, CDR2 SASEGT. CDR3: CASRGLAGLQETQYF. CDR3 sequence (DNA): TGTGCCAGCAGGGGACTAGCGGGGCTCCAAGAGACCCAGTACTTC.

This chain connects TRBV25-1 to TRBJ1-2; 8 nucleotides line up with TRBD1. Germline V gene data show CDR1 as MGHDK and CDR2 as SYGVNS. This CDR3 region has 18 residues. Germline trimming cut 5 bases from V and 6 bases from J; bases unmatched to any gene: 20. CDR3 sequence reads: CASSPHSVLFQGANGYTF. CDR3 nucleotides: TGTGCCAGCAGTCCCCACTCCGTCTTATTTCAGGGGGCGAATGGCTACACCTTC.

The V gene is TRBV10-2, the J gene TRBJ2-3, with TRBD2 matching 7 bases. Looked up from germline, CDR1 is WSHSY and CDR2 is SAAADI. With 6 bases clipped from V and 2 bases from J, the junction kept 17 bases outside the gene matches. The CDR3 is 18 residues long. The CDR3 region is CASRTSGGGTPPTDTQYF. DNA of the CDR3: TGCGCCAGCAGGACCTCGGGCGGGGGTACCCCCCCCACAGATACGCAGTATTTT.

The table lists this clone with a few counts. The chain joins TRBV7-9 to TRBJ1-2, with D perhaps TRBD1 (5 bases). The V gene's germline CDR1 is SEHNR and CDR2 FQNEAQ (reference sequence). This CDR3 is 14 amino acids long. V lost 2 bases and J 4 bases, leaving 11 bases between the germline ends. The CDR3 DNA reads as TGTGCCAGCAGCTTAAAGGGACTGCCCTATGGCTACACCTTC. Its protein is CASSLKGLPYGYTF.

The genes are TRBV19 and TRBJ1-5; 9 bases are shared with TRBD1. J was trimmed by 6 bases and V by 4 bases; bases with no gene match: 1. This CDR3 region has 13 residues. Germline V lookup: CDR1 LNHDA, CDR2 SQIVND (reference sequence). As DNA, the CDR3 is TGTGCCAGTAGTAGGACAGGGGTTCAGCCCCAGCATTTT. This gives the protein CASSRTGVQPQHF.

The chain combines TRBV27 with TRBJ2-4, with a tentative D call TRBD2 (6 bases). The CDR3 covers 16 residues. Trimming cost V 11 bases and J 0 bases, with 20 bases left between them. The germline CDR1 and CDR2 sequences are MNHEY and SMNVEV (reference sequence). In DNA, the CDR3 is TGTGCCGGGCAAGGCGGGGTACCTTTAGCCAAAAACATTCAGTACTTC. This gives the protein CAGQGGVPLAKNIQYF.

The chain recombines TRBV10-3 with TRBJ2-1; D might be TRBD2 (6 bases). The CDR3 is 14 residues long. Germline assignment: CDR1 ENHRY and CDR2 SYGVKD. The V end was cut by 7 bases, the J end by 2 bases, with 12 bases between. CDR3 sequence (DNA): TGTGCCATCAATTCGGGAGCCGCCTACAATGAGCAGTTCTTC. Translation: CAINSGAAYNEQFF.

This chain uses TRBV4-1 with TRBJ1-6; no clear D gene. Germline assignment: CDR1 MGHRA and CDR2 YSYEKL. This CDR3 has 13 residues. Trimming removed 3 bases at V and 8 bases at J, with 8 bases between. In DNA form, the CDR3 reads TGCGCCAGCAGCCAGGGGTTGGATTCACCCCTCCACTTT. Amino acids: CASSQGLDSPLHF.

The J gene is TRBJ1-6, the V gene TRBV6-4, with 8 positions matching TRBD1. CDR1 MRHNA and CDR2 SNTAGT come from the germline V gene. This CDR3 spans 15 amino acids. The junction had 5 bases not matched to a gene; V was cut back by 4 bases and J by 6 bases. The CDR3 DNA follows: TGTGCCAGCAGTGCCATGACAGGGGCTAATTCACCCCTCCACTTT. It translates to CASSAMTGANSPLHF.

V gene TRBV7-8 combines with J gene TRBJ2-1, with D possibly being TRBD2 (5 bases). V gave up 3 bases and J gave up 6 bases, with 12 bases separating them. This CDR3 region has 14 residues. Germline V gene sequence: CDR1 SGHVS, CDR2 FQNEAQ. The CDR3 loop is CASSFGGRGNEQFF. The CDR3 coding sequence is TGTGCCAGCAGCTTTGGCGGTCGGGGCAATGAGCAGTTCTTC. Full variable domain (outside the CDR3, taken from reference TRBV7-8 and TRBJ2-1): GAGVSQSPRYKVAKRGQDVALRCDPISGHVSLFWYQQALGQGPEFLTYFQNEAQLDKSGLPSDRFFAERPEGSVSTLKIQRTQQEDSAVYLCASSFGGRGNEQFFGPGTRLTVL.

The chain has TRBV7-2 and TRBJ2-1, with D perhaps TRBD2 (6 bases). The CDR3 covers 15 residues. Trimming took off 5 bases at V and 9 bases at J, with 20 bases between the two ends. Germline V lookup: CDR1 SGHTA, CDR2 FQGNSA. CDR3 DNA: TGTGCCAGCAGCCGGGGAACGGGAGCTACGGGTGAGCAGTTCTTC. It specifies CASSRGTGATGEQFF.

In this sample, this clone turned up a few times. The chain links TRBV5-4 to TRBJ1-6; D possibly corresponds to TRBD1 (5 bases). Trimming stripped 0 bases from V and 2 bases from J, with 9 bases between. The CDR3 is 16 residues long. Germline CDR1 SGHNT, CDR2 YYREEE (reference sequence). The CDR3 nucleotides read TGTGCCAGCAGCTTGGCTGGGGGACCCTATAATTCACCCCTCCACTTT. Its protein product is CASSLAGGPYNSPLHF.

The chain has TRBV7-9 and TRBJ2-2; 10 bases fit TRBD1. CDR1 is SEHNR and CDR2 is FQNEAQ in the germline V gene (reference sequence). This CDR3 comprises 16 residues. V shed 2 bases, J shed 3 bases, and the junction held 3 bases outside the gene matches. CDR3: CASSLPGTGDTGELFF. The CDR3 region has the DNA TGTGCCAGCAGCTTACCGGGGACAGGGGACACCGGGGAGCTGTTTTTT. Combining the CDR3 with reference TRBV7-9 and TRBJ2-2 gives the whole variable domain DTGVSQNPRHKITKRGQNVTFRCDPISEHNRLYWYRQTLGQGPEFLTYFQNEAQLEKSRLLSDRFSAERPKGSFSTLEIQRTEQGDSAMYLCASSLPGTGDTGELFFGEGSRLTVL.